This T cell receptor beta chain is from a study of cytomegalovirus exposure and HLA in healthy donors. Study observations and caveats: What TCR beta sequences reportedly achieved was accurate prediction of HLA-A and HLA-B alleles in most subjects.

A multiplex PCR was run with 60 Vbeta primers and 13 Jbeta primers. The repertoire was sequenced with immunoSEQ multiplex PCR; TCRdb's copy has only in-frame clones and lacks some. The repertoire holds around 97,000 clones, with 65% to 80% as singletons. Trimming took 6 bases from V and 3 from J, leaving 15 bases between them. The CDR3 has 14 amino acids. CDR1 is MNHNY and CDR2 is SVGAGI in the germline V gene (reference sequence). As concerns this clone: Its cognate antigen is unknown.

The sequenced sample was PBMCs. V is TRBV6-6 and J is TRBJ2-7; D is perhaps TRBD1 (6 bases). This clonotype originated in a woman younger than 30 in good health and CMV-seropositive. CDR3 residues: CASSPWTENYEQYF. The CDR3 bases are TGTGCCAGCAGCCCTTGGACAGAGAACTACGAGCAGTACTTC.